This T cell receptor (beta chain) was obtained from a study of CD8 T cells in Susac syndrome. The CDR3 totals 15 residues. With 4 bases removed from V and 2 bases from J, the gap between germline ends came to 15 bases. CDR1 is SGDLS and CDR2 is YYNGEE in the germline V gene. When the RNA was reverse transcribed, random hexamers were used with an input of 0.5 to 1 ug. TCRdb independently ran MiXCR on the immunoSEQ multiplex PCR reads; one entry per CDR3 protein. This sample carries around 130,000 distinct CDR3 sequences, around 91% of them seen once, and the ten largest clones take under 0.25%. The patients who served as multiple sclerosis controls were treatment-naive and had stable or active relapsing-remitting disease that fulfilled the revised McDonald criteria.

The V and J genes are TRBV9 and TRBJ2-5; weak D call: TRBD1 (6 bases). Specimen: CD8+ T cells from PBMCs. The receptor was isolated from a human donor with multiple sclerosis. For the CDR3, the DNA is TGTGCCAGCAGCCAAGCAGGGGACCGGCAAGAGACCCAGTACTTC. Protein: CASSQAGDRQETQYF. Complete variable domain (other parts from reference TRBV9 and TRBJ2-5): DSGVTQTPKHLITATGQRVTLRCSPRSGDLSVYWYQQSLDQGLQFLIQYYNGEERAKGNILERFSAQQFPDLHSELNLSSLELGDSALYFCASSQAGDRQETQYFGPGTRLLVL.